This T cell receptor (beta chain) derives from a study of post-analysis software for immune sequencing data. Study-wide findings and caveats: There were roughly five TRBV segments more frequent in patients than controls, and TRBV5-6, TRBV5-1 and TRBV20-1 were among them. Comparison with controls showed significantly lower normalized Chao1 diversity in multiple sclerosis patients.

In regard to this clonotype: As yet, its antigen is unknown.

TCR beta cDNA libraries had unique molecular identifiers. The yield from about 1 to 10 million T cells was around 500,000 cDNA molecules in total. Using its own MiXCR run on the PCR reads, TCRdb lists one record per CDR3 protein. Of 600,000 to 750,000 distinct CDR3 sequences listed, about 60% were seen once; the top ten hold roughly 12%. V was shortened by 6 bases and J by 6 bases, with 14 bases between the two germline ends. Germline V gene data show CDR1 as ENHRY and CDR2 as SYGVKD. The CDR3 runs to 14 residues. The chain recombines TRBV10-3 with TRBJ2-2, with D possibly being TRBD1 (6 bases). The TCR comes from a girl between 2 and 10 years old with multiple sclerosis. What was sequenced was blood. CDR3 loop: CAISGTRDSGELFF. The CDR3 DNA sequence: TGTGCCATCAGCGGGACAAGGGATTCCGGGGAGCTGTTTTTT.